This is a list of T cell receptor beta chains from one sample in a study of brain T cells in children with intractable seizures. Assay: immunoSEQ multiplex PCR; the TCRdb copy retains only in-frame clones and omits some. This sample carries about 320,000 clones, over 90% of them seen once, and the ten largest clones take around 5%. Sequencing was performed on peripheral blood, taken 4 to 5 months after surgery. The receptors stem from a boy younger than two with tuberous sclerosis and intractable seizures. The CDR3 runs from the conserved cysteine through the conserved F or W. A D gene is named only where the DNA matches it firmly. Size is omitted from some rows. Given values are once, few, many or a class for expanded clones.

j_gene,v_gene,abundance,d_gene,CDR3nt,CDR3aa
TRBJ2-5,TRBV3-1/TRBV3-2,NA,NA,TGTGCCAGCAGCGACAGAAATGAGGACAGACAGTACCAAGAGACCCAGTACTTC,CASSDRNEDRQYQETQYF
TRBJ1-1,TRBV4-1,NA,NA,TGCGCCAGCAGCCAAGAACAGCTAAGGGAAGCTTTCTTT,CASSQEQLREAFF
TRBJ1-2,TRBV28,NA,NA,TGTGCCAGCAGCCAGCCTACAGGGCTGTGGGGCTACACCTTC,CASSQPTGLWGYTF
TRBJ1-3,TRBV7-6,NA,TRBD1,TGTGCCAGCAGCTTAGCCACCGGGACAGGGAGCCTCTCTGGAAACACCATATATTTT,CASSLATGTGSLSGNTIYF
TRBJ2-5,TRBV28,NA,TRBD2,TGTGCCAGCCTTAGAGCGGGAGAAGAGACCCAGTACTTC,CASLRAGEETQYF
TRBJ2-3,TRBV7-3,NA,TRBD2,TGTGCCAGCAGCTTCAAAGCGGGAAGCACAGATACGCAGTATTTT,CASSFKAGSTDTQYF
TRBJ2-1,TRBV5-1,NA,TRBD2,TGCGCCAGCAGCTCACTGACTAGCGGAAGCTCCTACAATGAGCAGTTCTTC,CASSSLTSGSSYNEQFF
TRBJ2-7,TRBV7-9,NA,NA,TGTGCCAGCAGCCCCCAGTCCGGGACCCAGTTCTCCTACGAGCAGTACTTC,CASSPQSGTQFSYEQYF
TRBJ2-7,TRBV27,NA,TRBD1,TGTGCCAGCAGTTTAGGGACAGGGGGCAGAGAGCAGTACTTC,CASSLGTGGREQYF
TRBJ2-4,TRBV11-2,NA,NA,TGTGCCAGCAGCTTCGGAGAGAACATTCAGTACTTC,CASSFGENIQYF
TRBJ2-7,TRBV5-1,NA,NA,TGCGCCAGCAGCTTGGGGGGGATTGGACGCCCCTCCTACGAGCAGTACTTC,CASSLGGIGRPSYEQYF
TRBJ1-1,TRBV10-3,NA,TRBD1,TGTGCCATCAACAGGGGAGGCAACACTGAAGCTTTCTTT,CAINRGGNTEAFF
TRBJ2-3,TRBV27,once,NA,TGTGCCAGCAGGGTTTCGCGGGACACAGATACGCAGTATTTT,CASRVSRDTDTQYF
TRBJ2-7,TRBV20-1,NA,NA,TGCAGTGCTCTTTCTACGTGGGAGCAGTACTTC,CSALSTWEQYF
TRBJ2-7,TRBV30,NA,NA,TGTGCCTGGAGCCACACTCGTTCCTACGAGCAGTACTTC,CAWSHTRSYEQYF
TRBJ2-2,TRBV19,once,NA,TGTGCCAGTAGATCCACCGGGACGACGGGGACCACCGGGGAGCTGTTTTTT,CASRSTGTTGTTGELFF
TRBJ1-1,TRBV6-5,NA,NA,TGTGCCAGCAGGGCCATGAACACTGAAGCTTTCTTT,CASRAMNTEAFF
TRBJ2-7,TRBV12-3/TRBV12-4,NA,TRBD1,TGTGCCAGCAGCTTGGGACAGGGGAGCGAGCAGTACTTC,CASSLGQGSEQYF
TRBJ1-1,TRBV19,once,NA,TGTGCCAGTTCTTGGTGGGGAGGAAACACTGAAGCTTTCTTT,CASSWWGGNTEAFF
TRBJ2-1,TRBV7-3,NA,NA,TGTGCCAGCAGCTTATCGAATTTAGGGTACAATGAGCAGTTCTTC,CASSLSNLGYNEQFF
TRBJ2-1,TRBV7-3,NA,NA,TGTGCCAGCAGCCCCTTAGCGGTCTCCTACAATGAGCAGTTCTTC,CASSPLAVSYNEQFF
TRBJ2-7,TRBV5-5,NA,TRBD2,TGTGCCAGCAGCTTTGACACTAGCGGAACCTACGAGCAGTACTTC,CASSFDTSGTYEQYF
TRBJ1-4,TRBV7-2,NA,TRBD1,TGTGCCAGCAGCTTAGAGGACAGGGCATTCGAAAAACTGTTTTTT,CASSLEDRAFEKLFF
TRBJ1-5,TRBV19,NA,TRBD1,TGTGCCAGTTCGGGACAGGGGGCTGGGAGCAATCAGCCCCAGCATTTT,CASSGQGAGSNQPQHF
TRBJ2-7,TRBV11-2,NA,TRBD2,TGTGCCAGCAGCTCTCTCGGGCGCGGGAGTCTCTACGAGCAGTACTTC,CASSSLGRGSLYEQYF
TRBJ1-2,TRBV27,NA,TRBD1,TGTGCCAGCAGTTCGACAGGGTCGTTTTCCTATGGCTACACCTTC,CASSSTGSFSYGYTF
TRBJ1-1,TRBV27,NA,NA,TGTGCCAGCAGTTTAAGTGACAGGAACACTGAAGCTTTCTTT,CASSLSDRNTEAFF
TRBJ2-5,TRBV18,once,NA,TGTGCCAGCTCACTACGACAGGACCTCCAAGAGACCCAGTACTTC,CASSLRQDLQETQYF
TRBJ2-1,TRBV27,NA,TRBD1,TGTGCCAGCAGTTCCCGGGACAGGGGCGGGTATGAGCAGTTCTTC,CASSSRDRGGYEQFF
TRBJ2-2,TRBV7-2,NA,NA,TGTGCCAGCAGCTTAGATTCTAGCGTGAACACCGGGGAGCTGTTTTTT,CASSLDSSVNTGELFF
TRBJ1-2,TRBV6-5,NA,NA,TGTGCCAGCAGATCGGTCGGCTACACCTTC,CASRSVGYTF
TRBJ2-7,TRBV6-5,NA,TRBD1,TGTGCCAGCAGGGAGACAGGGACCCACGAGCAGTACTTC,CASRETGTHEQYF
TRBJ1-1,TRBV6-1,NA,TRBD1,TGTGCCAGCAGCGAAGACAGGGGGACTGAAGCTTTCTTT,CASSEDRGTEAFF
TRBJ2-6,TRBV15,NA,NA,TGTGCCACCAGCAGAGATAGTGACTCTGGGGCCAACGTCCTGACTTTC,CATSRDSDSGANVLTF
TRBJ1-2,TRBV30,NA,TRBD1,TGTGCCTGGAGCTTGGACAGGGGGCAGGGCTACACCTTC,CAWSLDRGQGYTF
TRBJ1-2,TRBV10-3,NA,NA,TGTGCCATCGGAGTGGATGGCTACACCTTC,CAIGVDGYTF
TRBJ2-7,TRBV27,NA,TRBD2,TGTGCCAGCAGGGGACTAGCGGGAGTTCTGGCCGGCAACGAGCAGTACTTC,CASRGLAGVLAGNEQYF
TRBJ1-1,TRBV13,NA,NA,TGTGCCAGCAGCTTAGCCAGGTTAGAGAACACTGAAGCTTTCTTT,CASSLARLENTEAFF
TRBJ1-1,TRBV19,NA,NA,TGTGCCAGTAGTATGACACGGAACACTGAAGCTTTCTTT,CASSMTRNTEAFF
TRBJ1-1,TRBV7-2,NA,NA,TGTGCCAGCAGTTCTTCTGTTTTAGATCTCCCCCGACAGAGCGAGGAAGCTTTCTTT,CASSSSVLDLPRQSEEAFF
TRBJ1-1,TRBV10-3,NA,TRBD1,TGTGCCATCAGTGAGTCAATGGGACAGGGGGTGATGTACACTGAAGCTTTCTTT,CAISESMGQGVMYTEAFF
TRBJ2-7,TRBV6-1,NA,NA,TGTGCCAGCAGTGAAGAAGCCTACGAGCAGTACTTC,CASSEEAYEQYF
TRBJ1-2,TRBV6-5,NA,NA,TGTGCCAGCAGGTCAACAGGCCTCTATGGCTACACCTTC,CASRSTGLYGYTF
TRBJ2-2,TRBV29-1,NA,TRBD2,TGCAGCGGGGCCGGGACTAGCGGGAGCAGTAGCGGGGAGCTGTTTTTT,CSGAGTSGSSSGELFF
TRBJ1-4,TRBV5-1,once,TRBD1,TGCGCCAGCAGCCAAGCGCCAGGGGGCCAGGGTGAAAAACTGTTTTTT,CASSQAPGGQGEKLFF
TRBJ1-1,TRBV27,NA,TRBD1,TGTGCCAGCAGCGGACAGGGACGAACTGAAGCTTTCTTT,CASSGQGRTEAFF
TRBJ1-4,TRBV10-3,NA,NA,TGTGCCACCCGGGAGGTGGCGACTAATGAAAAACTGTTTTTT,CATREVATNEKLFF